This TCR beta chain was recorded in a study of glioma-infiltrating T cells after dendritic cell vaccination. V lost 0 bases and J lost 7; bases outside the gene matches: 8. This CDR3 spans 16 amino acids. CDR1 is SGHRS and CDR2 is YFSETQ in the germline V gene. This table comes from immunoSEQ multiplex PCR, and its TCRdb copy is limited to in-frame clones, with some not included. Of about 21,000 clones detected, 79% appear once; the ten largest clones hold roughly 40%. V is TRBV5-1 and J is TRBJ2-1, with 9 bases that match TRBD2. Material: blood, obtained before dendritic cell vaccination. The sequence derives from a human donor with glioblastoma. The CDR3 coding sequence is TGCGCCAGCAGCTTGGCCGCGGGAGGGTTTGGTAATGAGCAGTTCTTC. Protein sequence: CASSLAAGGFGNEQFF.